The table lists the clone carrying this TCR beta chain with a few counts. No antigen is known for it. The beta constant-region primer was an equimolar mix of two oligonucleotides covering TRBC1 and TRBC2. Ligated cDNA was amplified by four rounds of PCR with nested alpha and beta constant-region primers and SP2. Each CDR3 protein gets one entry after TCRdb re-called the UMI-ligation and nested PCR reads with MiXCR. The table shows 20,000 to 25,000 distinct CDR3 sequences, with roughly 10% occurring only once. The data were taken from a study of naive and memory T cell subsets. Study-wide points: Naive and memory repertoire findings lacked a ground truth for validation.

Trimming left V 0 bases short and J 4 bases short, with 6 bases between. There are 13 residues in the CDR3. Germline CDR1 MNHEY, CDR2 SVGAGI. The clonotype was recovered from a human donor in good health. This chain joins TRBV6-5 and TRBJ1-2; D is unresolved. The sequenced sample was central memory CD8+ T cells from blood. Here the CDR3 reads CASSYSPGYGYTF. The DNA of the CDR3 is TGTGCCAGCAGTTACTCTCCAGGCTATGGCTACACCTTC.